The 26 T cell receptor beta chains given below trace back to one sample, sequenced in a study of shared clonotypes between healthy human individuals. Clones were read by immunoSEQ multiplex PCR, and TCRdb kept only the in-frame ones, dropping some. The data show about 980,000 clones, 76% seen once. The sequenced material came from memory CD4+ T cells sorted from blood. Subset: CD45RA-negative fraction. Every receptor here comes from a man between 18 and 35 years old in good health.

This clone was found a few times. The chain combines TRBV4-1 with TRBJ2-7; TRBD2 might be the D (6 bases). The CDR3 consists of 14 residues. V gave up 5 bases and J gave up 2 bases, with 13 bases separating them. In germline, CDR1 is MGHRA, CDR2 YSYEKL. CDR3 nucleotide sequence: TGCGCCAGCAGCACCCTAGCGTTTCCCTACGAGCAGTACTTC. As protein: CASSTLAFPYEQYF.

DNA for the CDR3: TGCGCCAGCAGTGAGGGGCTGAGGGGGAAAATCCAAGAGACCCAGTACTTC. Protein: CASSEGLRGKIQETQYF. V usage is TRBV10-2 and J usage is TRBJ2-5, with D perhaps TRBD1 (6 bases). Trimming took off 2 bases at V and 1 base at J, with 17 bases between the two ends. The CDR3 has 17 amino acids. CDR1 and CDR2 (germline): WSHSY, SAAADI.

The V and J genes are TRBV5-1 and TRBJ1-5; 9 nucleotides line up with TRBD1. Germline V CDR1 and CDR2: SGHRS, YFSETQ. The length of the CDR3 is 14 residues. Trimming cost V 5 bases and J 7 bases; bases outside gene matches: 7. The CDR3 coding sequence is TGCGCCAGCAGTACGGGACAGGGTCAACAGCCCCAGCATTTT. The encoded protein is CASSTGQGQQPQHF.

V and J are TRBV5-1 and TRBJ2-3; TRBD2 aligns across 13 bases. The ends lost 4 bases at V and 5 bases at J; junction bases unmatched: 7. The CDR3 is 16 amino acids. CDR1 and CDR2 (germline): SGHRS, YFSETQ. The DNA of the CDR3 is TGCGCCAGCAGCCAAGGACTAGCGGGAGTCAGAGATACGCAGTATTTT. Translation gives CASSQGLAGVRDTQYF.

The V and J genes are TRBV7-2 and TRBJ2-1, with 7 bases identical to TRBD2. The CDR3 runs 14 residues. Germline lookup yields CDR1 SGHTA and CDR2 FQGNSA. V shed 5 bases, J shed 5 bases, and the junction held 6 bases outside the gene matches. CDR3 residues: CASSPQGGNNEQFF. Written as DNA, the CDR3 is TGTGCCAGCAGCCCCCAGGGAGGGAACAATGAGCAGTTCTTC.

This sequence joins TRBV2 and TRBJ1-2, with a possible D match to TRBD1 (6 bases). Per germline, CDR1 SNHLY and CDR2 FYNNEI. Trimming took off 10 bases at V and 5 bases at J, with 14 bases between the two ends. There are 12 residues in the CDR3. DNA of the CDR3: TGTGCCACCAGGGGTTCTGGGTATGGCTACACCTTC. It specifies CATRGSGYGYTF.

Points on this clone: Other nucleotide sequences from this sample produce the same CDR3. The rearrangement uses TRBV5-1 and TRBJ2-5; D unresolved. This CDR3 spans 13 amino acids. CDR1 is SGHRS and CDR2 is YFSETQ in the germline V gene. V was clipped by 0 bases and J by 5 bases, with 8 bases between them. This chain's CDR3 is CASSLVLGETQYF. The CDR3 region has the DNA TGCGCCAGCAGCTTGGTCCTTGGGGAGACCCAGTACTTC. The full variable domain, rest sourced from reference TRBV5-1 and TRBJ2-5, is KAGVTQTPRYLIKTRGQQVTLSCSPISGHRSVSWYQQTPGQGLQFLFEYFSETQRNKGNFPGRFSGRQFSNSRSEMNVSTLELGDSALYLCASSLVLGETQYFGPGTRLLVL.

The V call is TRBV15, the J call TRBJ2-3; 10 nucleotides align to TRBD2. Germline trimming cut 2 bases from V and 5 bases from J; bases unmatched to any gene: 4. The CDR3 length is 15 residues. CDR1 LNHNV and CDR2 YYDKDF come from the germline V gene (reference sequence). The CDR3 DNA reads TGTGCCACCAGCAGAAGCGGGGGGGCCAGAGATACGCAGTATTTT. Translated, it gives CATSRSGGARDTQYF.

The chain couples TRBV6-1 to TRBJ2-1; maybe TRBD2 (5 bases). V lost 7 bases, J lost 4 bases, and 11 bases lay in between. This CDR3 is built from 13 residues. CDR1 MNHNS and CDR2 SASEGT come from the germline V gene. The CDR3 loop is CASTGVSYNEQFF. The CDR3 nucleotides read TGTGCCAGCACCGGGGTCAGTTACAATGAGCAGTTCTTC.

CDR3 in amino acids: CASSSHGTSGRKISYEQYF. CDR3 coding DNA: TGCGCCAGCAGCTCCCACGGGACTAGCGGGAGGAAGATCTCCTACGAGCAGTACTTC. The rearrangement joins TRBV5-1 to TRBJ2-7, with 15 bases that match TRBD2. Trimming removed 3 bases from V and 0 bases from J; junction bases left unmatched: 10. Per the germline V gene, CDR1 is SGHRS and CDR2 is YFSETQ. The CDR3 is 19 residues long.

This clone occurred a few times. This chain uses TRBV6-1 with TRBJ2-5; the D gene is possibly TRBD1 (6 bases). From germline, CDR1 is MNHNS and CDR2 SASEGT. The CDR3 has 14 residues. Trimming stripped 5 bases from V and 5 bases from J, with 15 bases between. CDR3 amino acids: CASSTQGYGETQYF. CDR3 coding DNA: TGTGCCAGCAGTACTCAGGGGTATGGGGAGACCCAGTACTTC.

The chain joins TRBV21-1 to TRBJ2-6. TRBV21-1 is tagged as a pseudogene. The CDR3 consists of 16 residues. The CDR3 bases are TGTGCCAGCAGCAAAGCAGGACGATCTGGGGCCAACGTCCTGACTTTC. Its protein is CASSKAGRSGANVLTF.

CDR3 nucleotide sequence: TGTGCCAGCAGTGAAAACCCGGGACTAGCGGGGGAGGAGCAGTTCTTC. It translates to CASSENPGLAGEEQFF. The V call is TRBV6-1, the J call TRBJ2-1; 14 bases agree with TRBD2. This CDR3 region has 16 residues. V shed 2 bases and J 10 bases; nucleotides not matched to a gene: 7. Germline V gene lookup returns CDR1 MNHNS and CDR2 SASEGT.

This clone has just a few counts. V gene TRBV7-9 combines with J gene TRBJ2-7; D may correspond to TRBD1 or TRBD2 (5 bases each). V lost 5 bases to trimming and J lost 3 bases, with 14 bases between them. CDR1 SEHNR and CDR2 FQNEAQ come from the germline V gene (reference sequence). This CDR3 region has 14 residues. The CDR3 sequence is CASSTGGTDYEQYF. For the CDR3, the DNA is TGTGCCAGCAGCACAGGAGGCACGGACTACGAGCAGTACTTC.

The chain uses TRBV5-4 and TRBJ1-1; 11 bases are a match to TRBD1. The J segment lost 7 bases and the V segment lost 4 bases, leaving 12 bases of the junction unmatched. Germline lookup yields CDR1 SGHNT and CDR2 YYREEE (reference sequence). The CDR3 runs to 16 residues. The CDR3 region has the DNA TGTGCCAGCAGCCACGGACAGGGGGCACAACCCGGTGAAGCTTTCTTT. It yields the protein CASSHGQGAQPGEAFF.

J is TRBJ2-7 and V is TRBV5-1; 8 bases line up with TRBD2. The CDR3 loop spans 17 amino acids. V lost 2 bases, J lost 4 bases, and 14 bases stayed unmatched. The germline V gene encodes CDR1 SGHRS and CDR2 YFSETQ. DNA for the CDR3: TGCGCCAGCAGCTTCGGCGGGACCACCTCGGGGGGGTACGAGCAGTACTTC. This translates into CASSFGGTTSGGYEQYF.

This clone was seen a single time. Other DNA sequences in the same sample also yield this CDR3. This chain links TRBV11-2 with TRBJ1-5; the D is unclear. The germline CDR1 and CDR2 sequences are SGHAT and FQNNGV. The V gene lost 2 bases and the J gene lost 1 base, with 3 bases spanning the gap. CDR3 size: 13 residues. DNA of the CDR3: TGTGCCAGCAGCTTAAGCAGCAATCAGCCCCAGCATTTT. This sequence encodes CASSLSSNQPQHF.

This clone was found a few times. The J gene is TRBJ1-2, the V gene TRBV19; 8 bases agree with TRBD1. The junction had 6 bases not matched to a gene; V was cut back by 9 bases and J by 3 bases. The CDR3 has 13 residues. Germline-derived CDR1 and CDR2 are LNHDA and SQIVND (reference sequence). The CDR3 here is CASKGQADYGYTF. As DNA, the CDR3 is TGTGCCAGCAAGGGACAGGCAGACTATGGCTACACCTTC.

This chain joins TRBV25-1 and TRBJ2-7; D unclear. The ends were cut back, 4 bases at V and 0 bases at J, with 22 bases in the middle. CDR3 length: 18 residues. The V gene's germline CDR1 is MGHDK and CDR2 SYGVNS. Here the CDR3 reads CASSAGPGDTTFSYEQYF. The CDR3 coding sequence is TGTGCCAGCAGTGCCGGCCCCGGAGACACGACATTCTCCTACGAGCAGTACTTC.

The chain carries TRBV5-1 and TRBJ2-1, with TRBD2 as a possible D gene (6 bases). The CDR3 has 17 amino acids. The germline V gene has CDR1 SGHRS and CDR2 YFSETQ. V lost 0 bases, J lost 3 bases, and 16 bases lay in between. The DNA of the CDR3 is TGCGCCAGCAGCTTGGCTGGGGGGATAAGTAGCTACAATGAGCAGTTCTTC. It is translated as CASSLAGGISSYNEQFF.

As to this clone: Other DNA sequences in this specimen translate into the identical CDR3. The chain recombines TRBV5-1 with TRBJ1-1; the match to TRBD1 covers 7 bases. Trimming took 1 base from V and 1 from J; bases not matched to a gene: 1. The CDR3 totals 14 residues. Germline V gene lookup returns CDR1 SGHRS and CDR2 YFSETQ. The CDR3 bases are TGCGCCAGCAGCTTGACAGGGGCGAACACTGAAGCTTTCTTT. This encodes CASSLTGANTEAFF.

V and J are TRBV6-4 and TRBJ2-5, with D tentatively TRBD1 or TRBD2 (5 bases each). The CDR3 is 16 amino acids. CDR1 MRHNA and CDR2 SNTAGT come from the germline V gene. V lost 2 bases and J lost 0, with 13 bases in between. This CDR3 is CASSDGDRPYQETQYF. The CDR3 nucleotides are TGTGCCAGCAGTGACGGGGACCGACCGTACCAAGAGACCCAGTACTTC.

The chain combines TRBV7-8 with TRBJ1-5; D is ambiguous. In germline, CDR1 is SGHVS, CDR2 FQNEAQ. The CDR3 is 16 residues long. Trimming removed 1 base from V and 4 bases from J, with 14 bases in between. CDR3 nucleotide sequence: TGTGCCAGCAGCTTAGTTGCAGGAGGGTATAATCAGCCCCAGCATTTT. This codes for CASSLVAGGYNQPQHF.

The chain is built from TRBV7-2 and TRBJ1-2; D unclear. Germline assignment: CDR1 SGHTA and CDR2 FQGNSA. The ends were cut back, 4 bases at V and 0 bases at J, with 12 bases in the middle. This CDR3 is 15 amino acids long. The CDR3 bases are TGTGCCAGCAGCTGGGGTGGGCGACCTAACTATGGCTACACCTTC. Residues: CASSWGGRPNYGYTF.

The chain joins TRBV7-9 to TRBJ2-3; TRBD1 is a possible D gene (5 bases). Germline assignment: CDR1 SEHNR and CDR2 FQNEAQ (reference sequence). The length of the CDR3 is 13 residues. V was pared by 6 bases and J by 0 bases, with 7 bases between. The DNA of the CDR3 is TGTGCCAGCAGTCGACAGAGCACAGATACGCAGTATTTT. It specifies CASSRQSTDTQYF.

This clone came up a few times. This CDR3 is CASSGDRGRNTEAFF. The CDR3 coding sequence is TGTGCCAGCAGTGGGGATCGGGGGAGGAACACTGAAGCTTTCTTT. The V call is TRBV2, the J call TRBJ1-1; possible D gene TRBD1, 5 bases. This CDR3 contains 15 residues. V was shortened by 4 bases and J by 1 base, with 13 bases between the two germline ends. Germline V lookup: CDR1 SNHLY, CDR2 FYNNEI. Full variable domain (outside the CDR3, taken from reference TRBV2 and TRBJ1-1): EPEVTQTPSHQVTQMGQEVILRCVPISNHLYFYWYRQILGQKVEFLVSFYNNEISEKSEIFDDQFSVERPDGSNFTLKIRSTKLEDSAMYFCASSGDRGRNTEAFFGQGTRLTVV.